This TCR beta chain stems from a study of blood T cell repertoires in COVID-19. Study overall: The United States, Italy and Spain provided the acute and convalescent COVID-19 samples.

V was cut by 4 bases and J by 1 base, with 14 bases left in between. Per the germline V gene, CDR1 is SEHNR and CDR2 is FQNEAQ (reference sequence). The CDR3 consists of 15 residues. Per the authors' pipeline: Estimation of nucleated cell counts relied on the amplification of reference gene primers. Data came from immunoSEQ multiplex PCR; TCRdb stores just in-frame clones and leaves some out. For V, J and clone size, that table is used; D and trimming come from the DNA. The table includes some 50,000 clones, about 89% detected once. The chain recombines TRBV7-9 with TRBJ2-7, with D maybe TRBD2 (5 bases). The sequenced sample was peripheral blood. This receptor was identified in a man aged 65 to 79 with active COVID-19. The CDR3 loop is CASSSGWRKSYEQYF. As DNA, the CDR3 is TGTGCCAGCAGCTCGGGGTGGAGAAAATCCTACGAGCAGTACTTC.